This T cell receptor (beta chain) was recovered during a study of blood T cell repertoires in COVID-19. Study summary: The study drew acute and convalescent COVID-19 samples from the United States, Italy and Spain. The analysed material was cDNA or gDNA that came from T cells, B-cell-depleted T cells, or PBMCs.

The V and J ends lost 6 bases and 9 bases, in that order; junction bases with no gene match: 9. This CDR3 is 15 amino acids long. CDR1 is MNHEY, CDR2 SVGAGI, per germline. Produced via immunoSEQ multiplex PCR; TCRdb's table is partial and in-frame only. The table shows about 270,000 clones, with more than 70% occurring only once. The TCR originated in a man older than 75 with acute or convalescent COVID-19. Specimen: peripheral blood. The V gene is TRBV6-5, the J gene TRBJ1-6; 9 bases match TRBD1. The CDR3, as DNA: TGTGCCAGCAGGCCCTGGGGACAGGGAGGTTCACCCCTCCACTTT. Translating gives CASRPWGQGGSPLHF.